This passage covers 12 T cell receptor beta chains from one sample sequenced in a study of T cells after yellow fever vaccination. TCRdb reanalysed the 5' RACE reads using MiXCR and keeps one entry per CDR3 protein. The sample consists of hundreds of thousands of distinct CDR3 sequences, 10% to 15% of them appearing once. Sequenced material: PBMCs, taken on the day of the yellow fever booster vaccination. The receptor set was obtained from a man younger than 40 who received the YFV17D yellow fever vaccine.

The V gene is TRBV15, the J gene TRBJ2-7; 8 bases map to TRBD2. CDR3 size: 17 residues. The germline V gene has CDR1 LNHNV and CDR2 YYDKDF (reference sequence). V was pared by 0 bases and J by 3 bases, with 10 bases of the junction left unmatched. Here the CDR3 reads CATSRDRVAGRGYEQYF. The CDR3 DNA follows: TGTGCCACCAGCAGAGATCGGGTAGCGGGAAGGGGCTACGAGCAGTACTTC.

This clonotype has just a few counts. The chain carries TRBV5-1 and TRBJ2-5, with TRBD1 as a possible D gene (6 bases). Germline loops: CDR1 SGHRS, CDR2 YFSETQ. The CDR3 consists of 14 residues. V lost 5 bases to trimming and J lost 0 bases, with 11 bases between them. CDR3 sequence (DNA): TGCGCCAGCAGACAAAGGACAGACCAAGAGACCCAGTACTTC. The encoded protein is CASRQRTDQETQYF.

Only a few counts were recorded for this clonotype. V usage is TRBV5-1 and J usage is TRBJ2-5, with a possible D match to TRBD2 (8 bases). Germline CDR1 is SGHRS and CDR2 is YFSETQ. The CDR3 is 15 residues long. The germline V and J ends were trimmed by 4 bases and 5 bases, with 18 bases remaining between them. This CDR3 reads CASSPRQGGGETQYF. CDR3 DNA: TGCGCCAGCAGCCCGCGACAGGGCGGGGGGGAGACCCAGTACTTC. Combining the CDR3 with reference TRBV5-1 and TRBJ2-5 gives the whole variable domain KAGVTQTPRYLIKTRGQQVTLSCSPISGHRSVSWYQQTPGQGLQFLFEYFSETQRNKGNFPGRFSGRQFSNSRSEMNVSTLELGDSALYLCASSPRQGGGETQYFGPGTRLLVL.

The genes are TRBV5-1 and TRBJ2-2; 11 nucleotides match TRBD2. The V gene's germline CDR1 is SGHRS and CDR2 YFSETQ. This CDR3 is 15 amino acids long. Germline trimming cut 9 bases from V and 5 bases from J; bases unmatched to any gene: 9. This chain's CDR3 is CATRSGTSGTGELFF. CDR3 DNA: TGCGCCACCAGGTCCGGGACTAGCGGTACCGGGGAGCTGTTTTTT.

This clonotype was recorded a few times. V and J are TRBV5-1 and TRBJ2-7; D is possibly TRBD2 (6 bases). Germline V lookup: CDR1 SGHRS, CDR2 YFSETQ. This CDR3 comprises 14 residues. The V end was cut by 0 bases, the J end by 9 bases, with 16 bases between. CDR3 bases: TGCGCCAGCAGCTTGGTGTCTAGCGAGACTAGGCAGTACTTC. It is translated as CASSLVSSETRQYF. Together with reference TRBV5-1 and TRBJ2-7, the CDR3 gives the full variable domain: KAGVTQTPRYLIKTRGQQVTLSCSPISGHRSVSWYQQTPGQGLQFLFEYFSETQRNKGNFPGRFSGRQFSNSRSEMNVSTLELGDSALYLCASSLVSSETRQYFGPGTRLTVT.

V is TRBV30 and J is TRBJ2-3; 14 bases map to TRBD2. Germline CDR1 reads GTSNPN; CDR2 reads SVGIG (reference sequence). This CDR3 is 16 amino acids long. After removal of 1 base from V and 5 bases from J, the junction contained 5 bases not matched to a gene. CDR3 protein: CAWSAGLAGEGDTQYF. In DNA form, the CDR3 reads TGTGCCTGGAGTGCGGGACTAGCGGGAGAAGGAGATACGCAGTATTTT. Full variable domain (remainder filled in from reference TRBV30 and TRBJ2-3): SQTIHQWPATLVQPVGSPLSLECTVEGTSNPNLYWYRQAAGRGLQLLFYSVGIGQISSEVPQNLSASRPQDRQFILSSKKLLLSDSGFYLCAWSAGLAGEGDTQYFGPGTRLTVL.

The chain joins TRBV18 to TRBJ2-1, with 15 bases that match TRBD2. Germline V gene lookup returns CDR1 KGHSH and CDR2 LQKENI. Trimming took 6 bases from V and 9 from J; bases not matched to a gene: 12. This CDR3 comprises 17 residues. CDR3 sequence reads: CASSPSLGLAGGGEQFF. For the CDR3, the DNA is TGTGCCAGCTCTCCCTCGTTGGGACTAGCGGGAGGTGGTGAGCAGTTCTTC.

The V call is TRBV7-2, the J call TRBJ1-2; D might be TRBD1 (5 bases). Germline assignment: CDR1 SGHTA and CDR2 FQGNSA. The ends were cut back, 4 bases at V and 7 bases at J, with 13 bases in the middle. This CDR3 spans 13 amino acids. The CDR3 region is CASSSYTGGGYTF. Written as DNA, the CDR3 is TGTGCCAGCAGCTCATACACCGGGGGTGGCTACACCTTC.

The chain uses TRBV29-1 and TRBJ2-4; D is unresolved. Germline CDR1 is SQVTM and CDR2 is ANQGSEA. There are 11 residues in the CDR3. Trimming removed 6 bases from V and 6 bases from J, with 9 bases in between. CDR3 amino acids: CSVTQLNIQYF. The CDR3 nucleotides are TGCAGCGTCACACAATTAAACATTCAGTACTTC.

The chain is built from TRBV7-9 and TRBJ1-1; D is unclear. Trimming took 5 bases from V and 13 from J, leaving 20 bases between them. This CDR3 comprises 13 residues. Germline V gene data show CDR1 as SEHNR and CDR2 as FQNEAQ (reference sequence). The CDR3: CASSHPAAPPGFF. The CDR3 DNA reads TGTGCCAGCAGCCATCCCGCAGCGCCCCCAGGTTTCTTT.

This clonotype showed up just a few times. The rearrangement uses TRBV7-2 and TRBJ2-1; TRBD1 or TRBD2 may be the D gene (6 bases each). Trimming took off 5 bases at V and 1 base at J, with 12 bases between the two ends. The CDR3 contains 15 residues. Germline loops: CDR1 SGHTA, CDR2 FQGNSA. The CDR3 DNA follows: TGTGCCAGCAGCCGCGCGGGACAATCCTACAATGAGCAGTTCTTC. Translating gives CASSRAGQSYNEQFF.

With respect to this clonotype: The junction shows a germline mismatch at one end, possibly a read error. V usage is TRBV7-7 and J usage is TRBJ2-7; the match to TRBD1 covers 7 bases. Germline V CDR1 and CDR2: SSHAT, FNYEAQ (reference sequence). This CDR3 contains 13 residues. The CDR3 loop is CASSWNRGDEQYF. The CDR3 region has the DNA TGTGCTAGCAGCTGGAACAGGGGCGACGAGCAGTACTTC.